This T cell receptor (beta chain) emerged from a study of CD8 T cells in Susac syndrome. RNA in amounts of roughly 0.5 to 1 ug was reverse transcribed with random hexamers. TCRdb itself ran the immunoSEQ multiplex PCR reads through MiXCR, one entry per CDR3 protein. The data show some 220,000 distinct CDR3 sequences, with approximately 95% seen just once and less than 0.095% held by the top ten. V trimming: 5 bases; J trimming: 3 bases; junction bases outside the gene matches: 8. This CDR3 has 15 residues. The germline V gene has CDR1 LNHNV and CDR2 YYDKDF (reference sequence). This chain connects TRBV15 to TRBJ2-7, with 9 positions matching TRBD2. The sample comprised CD4+ T cells from PBMCs. The TCR was taken from a human donor with multiple sclerosis. The DNA of the CDR3 is TGTGCCACCAGCGCCCTTTTAGCGGGAGTCTACGAGCAGTACTTC. It is translated as CATSALLAGVYEQYF.